The 30 T cell receptor beta chains reported below all come from one sample, sequenced in a study of blood T cell repertoires in COVID-19. The repertoire was sequenced with immunoSEQ multiplex PCR; TCRdb's copy has only in-frame clones and lacks some. The table lists roughly 42,000 clones, 85% to 90% of them singletons. What was sequenced was peripheral blood. All receptors derive from a man aged 25-45 years with active or convalescent COVID-19.

The CDR3 DNA sequence: TGTGCCAGCAGTCTAGGGGGATCTGGGGCCAACGTCCTGACTTTC. Protein product: CASSLGGSGANVLTF. This chain joins TRBV6-6 and TRBJ2-6; possible D gene TRBD1, 6 bases. The CDR3 covers 15 residues. Germline CDR1 MNHNY, CDR2 SVGAGI (reference sequence). Trimming pared 5 bases from V and 1 base from J, leaving 9 bases between.

CDR3 in amino acids: CATSIGPRGSYEQYV. The CDR3 DNA reads as TGTGCCACCAGCATAGGGCCCCGGGGCTCCTACGAGCAGTACGTC. V gene TRBV15 combines with J gene TRBJ2-7; TRBD2 might be the D (5 bases). The V end was cut by 4 bases, the J end by 0 bases, with 13 bases between. The CDR3 is 15 residues long. From germline, CDR1 is LNHNV and CDR2 YYDKDF (reference sequence).

This sequence joins TRBV6-5 and TRBJ2-3, with unresolved D. Germline CDR1 and CDR2: MNHEY and SVGAGI. The CDR3 is 13 residues long. Trimming shortened V by 7 bases and J by 2 bases, and 10 bases separated the two germline ends. In DNA form, the CDR3 reads TGTGCCAGCAACCCCGGGTTCACAGATACGCAGTATTTT. This encodes CASNPGFTDTQYF.

The chain couples TRBV19 to TRBJ1-5, with D perhaps matching TRBD1 (5 bases). Germline V gene data show CDR1 as LNHDA and CDR2 as SQIVND (reference sequence). The CDR3 runs to 13 residues. Trimming left V 5 bases short and J 5 bases short, with 10 bases between. The CDR3 nucleotides are TGTGCCAGTAGTCCCGACAGCCATCAGCCCCAGCATTTT. As protein: CASSPDSHQPQHF.

V is TRBV6-6 and J is TRBJ2-5; D possibly corresponds to TRBD2 (5 bases). This CDR3 is 15 amino acids long. Germline V gene data show CDR1 as MNHNY and CDR2 as SVGAGI (reference sequence). V was clipped by 3 bases and J by 7 bases, with 18 bases between them. CDR3 coding DNA: TGTGCCAGCAGTTATGAGCTAGCCACGGCTGGGACCCAGTACTTC. Encoded protein: CASSYELATAGTQYF.

The chain employs TRBV11-2 and TRBJ2-1, with a tentative D call TRBD1 (6 bases). Germline CDR1 reads SGHAT; CDR2 reads FQNNGV. The CDR3 runs to 17 residues. V was pared by 5 bases and J by 7 bases, with 24 bases between. The CDR3 DNA sequence: TGTGCCAGCAGCCTCATCGCCGACAGGATGGGTACGAATGAGCAGTTCTTC. As protein: CASSLIADRMGTNEQFF.

The J gene is TRBJ2-1, the V gene TRBV6-5; 7 nucleotides agree with TRBD1. V dropped 0 bases and J dropped 6; count of bases not matched to a gene: 8. There are 16 residues in the CDR3. CDR1 and CDR2 (germline): MNHEY, SVGAGI. In DNA form, the CDR3 reads TGTGCCAGCAGTTACTCCAGGGGGTGGAATGGCAATGAGCAGTTCTTC. Translated: CASSYSRGWNGNEQFF.

For this clone: Other DNA sequences in the sample encode the same CDR3. The chain links TRBV25-1 to TRBJ1-3, with TRBD1 matching over 9 bases. This CDR3 spans 16 amino acids. With 4 bases clipped from V and 0 bases from J, the junction kept 4 bases outside the gene matches. From germline, CDR1 is MGHDK and CDR2 SYGVNS. The CDR3 loop is CASSARDRVSGNTIYF. The CDR3 region has the DNA TGTGCCAGCAGTGCACGGGACAGGGTCTCTGGAAACACCATATATTTT.

The CDR3 sequence is CASSLLGQGSNQPQHF. CDR3 DNA sequence: TGTGCCAGCAGCTTGCTGGGACAGGGGAGCAATCAGCCCCAGCATTTT. The chain carries TRBV5-6 and TRBJ1-5, with 10 bases fitting TRBD1. The CDR3 length is 16 residues. Germline CDR1 reads SGHDT; CDR2 reads YYEEEE. V shed 1 base and J 1 base; nucleotides not matched to a gene: 2.

The chain recombines TRBV5-4 with TRBJ2-1; 8 bases are shared with TRBD1. Germline V gene data show CDR1 as SGHNT and CDR2 as YYREEE (reference sequence). After removal of 4 bases from V and 7 bases from J, the junction contained 7 bases not matched to a gene. The CDR3 has 14 amino acids. The CDR3 is CASSDRGRGNEQFF. CDR3 sequence (DNA): TGTGCCAGCAGCGACAGGGGTCGGGGTAATGAGCAGTTCTTC. Full variable domain (rest looked up from reference TRBV5-4 and TRBJ2-1): ETGVTQSPTHLIKTRGQQVTLRCSSQSGHNTVSWYQQALGQGPQFIFQYYREEENGRGNFPPRFSGLQFPNYSSELNVNALELDDSALYLCASSDRGRGNEQFFGPGTRLTVL.

The chain uses TRBV19 and TRBJ2-1; D call uncertain. This CDR3 has 15 amino acids. The germline V gene encodes CDR1 LNHDA and CDR2 SQIVND (reference sequence). V gave up 5 bases and J gave up 0 bases, with 11 bases separating them. Written as DNA, the CDR3 is TGTGCCAGTAGTTGGCTTGCTAGCTCCTACAATGAGCAGTTCTTC. Its translation is CASSWLASSYNEQFF.

The chain uses TRBV11-2 and TRBJ1-5; the D gene is possibly TRBD1 (5 bases). Germline assignment: CDR1 SGHAT and CDR2 FQNNGV. V was clipped by 3 bases and J by 4 bases, with 10 bases between them. This CDR3 is built from 14 residues. CDR3 in amino acids: CASSLTVLNQPQHF. DNA for the CDR3: TGTGCCAGCAGCTTGACAGTGCTTAATCAGCCCCAGCATTTT.

J is TRBJ2-5 and V is TRBV7-6; 8 bases fit TRBD2. This CDR3 is 16 amino acids long. Germline V gene sequence: CDR1 SGHVS, CDR2 FNYEAQ. The V gene end was trimmed by 1 base and the J gene end by 2 bases; junction bases not matched to a gene: 6. The CDR3, as DNA: TGTGCCAGCAGCTTAGGCAGGTCGGGAGGGCAAGAGACCCAGTACTTC. It specifies CASSLGRSGGQETQYF. The full variable domain, in which reference TRBV7-6 and TRBJ2-5 provide the parts outside the CDR3, is GAGVSQSPRYKVTKRGQDVALRCDPISGHVSLYWYRQALGQGPEFLTYFNYEAQQDKSGLPNDRFSAERPEGSISTLTIQRTEQRDSAMYRCASSLGRSGGQETQYFGPGTRLLVL.

The chain carries TRBV19 and TRBJ2-4; a possible D gene is TRBD1 (5 bases). Germline values: CDR1 LNHDA, CDR2 SQIVND (reference sequence). Deletions cut 3 bases from V and 2 bases from J, with 17 bases between. This CDR3 region has 17 residues. The CDR3 DNA is TGTGCCAGTAGTATTTTGATCCCCCCAGGGTCCAAAAACATTCAGTACTTC. This codes for CASSILIPPGSKNIQYF.

As to this clone: The junction and the germline gene differ at one end; a read error may be behind it. This rearrangement joins TRBV9 to TRBJ2-7; possible D gene TRBD1, 5 bases. The CDR3 covers 14 residues. Germline V gene sequence: CDR1 SGDLS, CDR2 YYNGEE. Here the CDR3 DNA reads TGTGCCAGCAGCCCACGACAGACCCACTACGTGCAGTACTTC. Translation gives CASSPRQTHYVQYF.

The chain employs TRBV10-2 and TRBJ2-5; 8 positions agree with TRBD1. Per the germline V gene, CDR1 is WSHSY and CDR2 is SAAADI. The CDR3 loop spans 14 amino acids. J lost 9 bases, V lost 8 bases, and 14 bases had no gene match. In nucleotides, the CDR3 is TGCGCCAGCTCCCTGGGACAGGTCCGGCTGCCCCAGTACTTC. It encodes CASSLGQVRLPQYF.

The chain couples TRBV6-1 to TRBJ2-3; TRBD1 aligns across 9 bases. The CDR3 extends over 15 amino acids. The trim removed 5 bases at V and 1 base at J, leaving 4 bases unmatched. The V gene's germline CDR1 is MNHNS and CDR2 SASEGT. The CDR3 coding sequence is TGTGCCAGCAGTTCCTGGACAGGGGGCACAGATACGCAGTATTTT. It specifies CASSSWTGGTDTQYF.

J is TRBJ1-1 and V is TRBV6-4; D not resolved. V gave up 4 bases and J gave up 2 bases, with 8 bases separating them. Germline V lookup: CDR1 MRHNA, CDR2 SNTAGT. The CDR3 consists of 13 residues. CDR3 DNA: TGTGCCAGCAGTGCCGGTATAAACACTGAAGCTTTCTTT. Protein product: CASSAGINTEAFF.

This chain connects TRBV6-5 to TRBJ1-4, with a tentative D call TRBD1 (5 bases). This CDR3 spans 12 amino acids. Germline values: CDR1 MNHEY, CDR2 SVGAGI. Between the trimmed V and J ends, which lost 6 bases and 6 bases, there was a span of 8 bases. CDR3 amino acids: CASRGLHEKLFF. The CDR3 nucleotides read TGTGCCAGCAGGGGGCTACATGAAAAACTGTTTTTT.

Only one count was recorded for this clone. The chain links TRBV7-9 to TRBJ2-7; 8 bases agree with TRBD1. The ends lost 5 bases at V and 6 bases at J; junction bases unmatched: 6. This CDR3 spans 13 amino acids. Germline values: CDR1 SEHNR, CDR2 FQNEAQ (reference sequence). The DNA of the CDR3 is TGTGCCAGCAGCCGAGGACAGGGCCTCGAGCAGTACGTC. Its translation: CASSRGQGLEQYV.

This chain connects TRBV2 to TRBJ1-2, with unresolved D. The germline gives CDR1 SNHLY, CDR2 FYNNEI. Trimming cost V 3 bases and J 2 bases, with 13 bases left between them. CDR3 length: 15 amino acids. The chain's CDR3 is CASSEGSSRNYGYTF. The CDR3 DNA reads as TGTGCCAGCAGTGAGGGCAGTTCTCGCAACTATGGCTACACCTTC.

This clone came up once. This rearrangement joins TRBV7-2 to TRBJ1-1, with D unclear. The CDR3 totals 19 residues. Germline assignment: CDR1 SGHTA and CDR2 FQGNSA. Between the trimmed V and J ends, which lost 0 bases and 1 base, there was a span of 21 bases. The CDR3 DNA follows: TGTGCCAGCAGCTTAGCCCCACATTCCCCAGGATGGCGGAACACTGAAGCTTTCTTT. It translates to CASSLAPHSPGWRNTEAFF.

This rearrangement joins TRBV5-6 to TRBJ1-2; possible D gene TRBD1, 5 bases. This CDR3 spans 16 amino acids. Germline CDR1 and CDR2: SGHDT and YYEEEE. V was cut by 0 bases and J by 6 bases, with 18 bases left in between. CDR3 amino acids: CASSLAGGRIRDGYTF. The CDR3 DNA reads as TGTGCCAGCAGCTTGGCCGGGGGTAGAATTAGGGATGGCTACACCTTC.

The J gene is TRBJ2-3, the V gene TRBV5-4, with D possibly TRBD2 on 5 matching bases. V dropped 5 bases and J dropped 2 bases, with 9 bases sitting between them. The V gene's germline CDR1 is SGHNT and CDR2 YYREEE (reference sequence). The CDR3 extends over 13 amino acids. CDR3 nucleotides: TGTGCCAGCAGGGAGGCTAACACAGATACGCAGTATTTT. It specifies CASREANTDTQYF. The full variable domain, in which reference TRBV5-4 and TRBJ2-3 provide the parts outside the CDR3, is ETGVTQSPTHLIKTRGQQVTLRCSSQSGHNTVSWYQQALGQGPQFIFQYYREEENGRGNFPPRFSGLQFPNYSSELNVNALELDDSALYLCASREANTDTQYFGPGTRLTVL.

This chain uses TRBV5-1 with TRBJ1-2; a weak D match, TRBD1 (6 bases). Germline V gene lookup returns CDR1 SGHRS and CDR2 YFSETQ. The CDR3 is 15 amino acids. V was shortened by 0 bases and J by 4 bases, with 13 bases between the two germline ends. The CDR3 region has the DNA TGCGCCAGCAGCTTGGCTTCAGGGGAGGGCTATGGCTACACCTTC. This encodes CASSLASGEGYGYTF.

CDR3 sequence: CASSETTKGAYEQYF. As DNA, the CDR3 is TGTGCCAGCAGTGAGACGACCAAAGGGGCCTACGAGCAGTACTTC. The chain combines TRBV2 with TRBJ2-7, with a weak D call TRBD1 (5 bases). CDR3 size: 15 residues. V gave up 3 bases and J gave up 2 bases, with 14 bases separating them. Germline V gives CDR1 SNHLY, CDR2 FYNNEI. Drawing the rest from reference TRBV2 and TRBJ2-7, the complete variable domain is EPEVTQTPSHQVTQMGQEVILRCVPISNHLYFYWYRQILGQKVEFLVSFYNNEISEKSEIFDDQFSVERPDGSNFTLKIRSTKLEDSAMYFCASSETTKGAYEQYFGPGTRLTVT.

The chain uses TRBV5-1 and TRBJ1-1; 8 nucleotides match TRBD1. The CDR3 covers 14 residues. V lost 2 bases, J lost 6 bases, and 6 bases stayed unmatched. Germline CDR1 SGHRS, CDR2 YFSETQ. CDR3 bases: TGCGCCAGCAGCTTAACAGGGGGAAGAGCTGAAGCTTTCTTT. It codes for CASSLTGGRAEAFF.

The V gene is TRBV18, the J gene TRBJ1-1; D remains unclear. Germline values: CDR1 KGHSH, CDR2 LQKENI. CDR3 length: 14 residues. The V gene lost 3 bases and the J gene lost 2 bases, with 10 bases spanning the gap. Here the CDR3 DNA reads TGTGCCAGCTCACCGAAAATCGGTAACACTGAAGCTTTCTTT. It translates to CASSPKIGNTEAFF.

The genes are TRBV19 and TRBJ1-2, with TRBD1 matching 11 bases. Germline V gives CDR1 LNHDA, CDR2 SQIVND (reference sequence). The CDR3 covers 14 residues. The junction had 7 bases not matched to a gene; V was cut back by 5 bases and J by 8 bases. The CDR3 is CASSAGQGADGYTF. The CDR3 bases are TGTGCCAGTAGTGCCGGACAGGGGGCTGACGGCTACACCTTC.

The chain uses TRBV2 and TRBJ2-2; possibly TRBD1 for D (6 bases). Germline V gene lookup returns CDR1 SNHLY and CDR2 FYNNEI. The V gene lost 5 bases and the J gene lost 4 bases, with 11 bases spanning the gap. The CDR3 is 14 residues long. DNA of the CDR3: TGTGCCAGCAGTTTCAGGGGTACCACCGGGGAGCTGTTTTTT. Residues: CASSFRGTTGELFF. Based on the CDR3 plus reference TRBV2 and TRBJ2-2, the full variable domain is EPEVTQTPSHQVTQMGQEVILRCVPISNHLYFYWYRQILGQKVEFLVSFYNNEISEKSEIFDDQFSVERPDGSNFTLKIRSTKLEDSAMYFCASSFRGTTGELFFGEGSRLTVL.